This T cell receptor (beta chain) was sequenced in a study of beta chain features in type 1 diabetes. About this clone: As yet, its antigen is unknown.

What was sequenced were expressed TCRB transcripts, since all of the isolated RNA had been reverse transcribed. TCRdb's copy holds only in-frame clones and misses some; the assay was immunoSEQ multiplex PCR. The sample lists tens of thousands of clones, about 63% occurring once. Germline V lookup: CDR1 SQVTM, CDR2 ANQGSEA. CDR3 length: 12 residues. With 4 bases removed from V and 3 bases from J, the gap between germline ends came to 9 bases. Study conclusions and caveats: PCR might favor shorter templates, but any such skew would affect patients and controls equally. The naive, central memory and Treg TCRB repertoires looked more alike in patients than they did in healthy donors. Moderately but significantly shorter TCRB CDR3s were found in Type 1 diabetes patients in all four CD4+ subsets.

The chain uses TRBV29-1 and TRBJ2-5; the D gene is possibly TRBD1 (5 bases). The sequenced material came from stem cell memory CD4+ T cells from blood. The clonotype originates from a woman between 40 and 55 years old with type 1 diabetes. The chain's CDR3 is CSVGRAKETQYF. The CDR3 DNA reads TGCAGCGTTGGCAGGGCTAAAGAGACCCAGTACTTC.